This TCR beta chain was documented in a study of cytomegalovirus exposure and HLA in healthy donors. The CDR3 consists of 19 residues. Germline CDR1 and CDR2: LNHDA and SQIVND (reference sequence). Trimming took 1 base from V and 0 from J; bases not matched to a gene: 7. The PCR made use of 60 Vbeta and 13 Jbeta primers. Clones were sequenced by immunoSEQ multiplex PCR, and TCRdb holds only the in-frame ones, with some missing. The sample has approximately 150,000 clones; about four fifths are singletons. The source is a man between 35 and 55 years old in good health and CMV-seronegative. Sequencing was done on a sample of PBMCs. V is TRBV19 and J is TRBJ2-1, with TRBD2 identical over 12 bases. The CDR3 spells CASSIVGLAGGRSYNEQFF. Written as DNA, the CDR3 is TGTGCCAGTAGTATAGTGGGCCTAGCGGGGGGGCGCTCCTACAATGAGCAGTTCTTC.